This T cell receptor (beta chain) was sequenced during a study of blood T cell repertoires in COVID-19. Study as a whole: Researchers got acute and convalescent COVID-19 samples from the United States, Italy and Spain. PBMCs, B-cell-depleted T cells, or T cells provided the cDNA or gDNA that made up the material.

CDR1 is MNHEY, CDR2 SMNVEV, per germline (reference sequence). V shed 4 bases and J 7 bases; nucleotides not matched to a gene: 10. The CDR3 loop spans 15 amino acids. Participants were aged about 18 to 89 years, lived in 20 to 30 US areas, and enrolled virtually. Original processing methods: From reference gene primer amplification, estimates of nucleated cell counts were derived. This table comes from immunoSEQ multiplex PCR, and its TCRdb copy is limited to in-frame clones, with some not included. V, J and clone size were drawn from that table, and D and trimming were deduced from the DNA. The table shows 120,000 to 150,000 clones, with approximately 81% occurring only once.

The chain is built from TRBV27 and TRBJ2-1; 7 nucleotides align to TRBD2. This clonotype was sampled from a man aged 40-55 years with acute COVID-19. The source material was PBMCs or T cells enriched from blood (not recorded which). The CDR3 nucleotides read TGTGCCAGCAGTTCCTCGGGGGGTTTCTTTAATGAGCAGTTCTTC. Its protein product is CASSSSGGFFNEQFF.